This T cell receptor (beta chain) derives from a study of blood T cell repertoires in COVID-19. Germline V gene sequence: CDR1 SNHLY, CDR2 FYNNEI. After removal of 5 bases from V and 4 bases from J, the junction contained 6 bases not matched to a gene. The CDR3 consists of 14 residues. The table came from immunoSEQ multiplex PCR; TCRdb's copy has only in-frame clones and leaves some out. This table has 250,000 to 300,000 clones, about 88% appearing once. The specimen sequenced was peripheral blood. The sequence was collected from a woman aged 55-75 years with acute or convalescent COVID-19. The rearrangement links TRBV2 to TRBJ2-5; 8 bases are shared with TRBD2. The DNA of the CDR3 is TGTGCCAGCAGTTTAGCGGGGATATCAGAGACCCAGTACTTC. Residues: CASSLAGISETQYF.